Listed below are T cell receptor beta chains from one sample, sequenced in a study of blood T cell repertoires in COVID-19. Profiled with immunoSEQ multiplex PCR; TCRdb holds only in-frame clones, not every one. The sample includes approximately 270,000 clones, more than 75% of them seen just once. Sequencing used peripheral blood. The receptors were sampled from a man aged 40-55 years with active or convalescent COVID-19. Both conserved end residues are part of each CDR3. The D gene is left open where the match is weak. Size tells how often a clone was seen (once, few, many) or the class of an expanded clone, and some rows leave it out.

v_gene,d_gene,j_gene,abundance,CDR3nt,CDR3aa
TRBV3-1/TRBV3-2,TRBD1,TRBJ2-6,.,TGTGCCAGCAGACAGGGGTCTGGGGCCAACGTCCTGACTTTC,CASRQGSGANVLTF
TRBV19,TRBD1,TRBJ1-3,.,TGTGCCAGTAGTATCGGGACAGGGGCACCCTCTGGAAACACCATATATTTT,CASSIGTGAPSGNTIYF
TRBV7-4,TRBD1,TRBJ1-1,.,TGTGCCAGCAGCTTCTGCGACAGGGGCCTCGTGAACACTGAAGCTTTCTTT,CASSFCDRGLVNTEAFF
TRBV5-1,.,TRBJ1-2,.,TGCGCCAGCAGCTTGGTGGGCAATGGCTATGGCTACACCTTC,CASSLVGNGYGYTF
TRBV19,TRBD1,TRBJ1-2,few,TGTGCCAGTAGTATAGTGCGGACAGGGGTCGGCTACACCTTC,CASSIVRTGVGYTF
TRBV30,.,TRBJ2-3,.,TGTGCCTGGAGTGACCTCCGGGATACGCAGTATTTT,CAWSDLRDTQYF
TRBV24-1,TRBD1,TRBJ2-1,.,TGTGCCACCAGTGACTTCGGACAGGGAGAGACCTACAATGAGCAGTTCTTC,CATSDFGQGETYNEQFF
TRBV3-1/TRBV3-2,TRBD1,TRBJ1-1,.,TGTGCCAGCAGCCAATCCTGGGGACAGGTTGGTACTGAAGCTTTCTTT,CASSQSWGQVGTEAFF
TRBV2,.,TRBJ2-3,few,TGTGCCAGCAGTGAAGGGGCAGGGTTTCCTCCGTATTTT,CASSEGAGFPPYF
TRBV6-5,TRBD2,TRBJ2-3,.,TGTGCCAGCAGTTTCCGGGGGGGTAGCACAGATACGCAGTATTTT,CASSFRGGSTDTQYF
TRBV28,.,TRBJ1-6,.,TGTGCCAGCAGTTTAGATCTGAGGAATTCACCCCTCCACTTT,CASSLDLRNSPLHF
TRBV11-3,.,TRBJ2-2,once,TGTGCCAGCAGCTTAGATGGGGCGGGGACCGGGGAGCTGTTTTTT,CASSLDGAGTGELFF
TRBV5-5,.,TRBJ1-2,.,TGTGCCAGCAGCTTGGACGGGACTGCTAACTATGGCTACACCTTC,CASSLDGTANYGYTF
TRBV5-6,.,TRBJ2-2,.,TGTGCCAGCAGCTTGGTGCCTAGCACCGGGGAGCTGTTTTTT,CASSLVPSTGELFF
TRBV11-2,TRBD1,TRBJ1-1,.,TGTGCCAGCACCGCTTCCGCAGGGGGCTACACTGAAGCTTTCTTT,CASTASAGGYTEAFF
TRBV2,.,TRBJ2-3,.,TGTGCCAGCAGTCCCGTCGGAGATACGCAGTATTTT,CASSPVGDTQYF
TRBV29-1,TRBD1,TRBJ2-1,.,TGCAGCGTGAGCGACAGGGGTGCATACAATGAGCAGTTCTTC,CSVSDRGAYNEQFF
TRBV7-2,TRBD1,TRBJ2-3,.,TGTGCCAGCAGCTTACCGACAGGGCTAACAGATACGCAGTATTTT,CASSLPTGLTDTQYF
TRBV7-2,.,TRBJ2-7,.,TGTGCCAGCCTACCAGAATCGGCGACAGGTGGGGCCTACGAGCAGTACTTC,CASLPESATGGAYEQYF
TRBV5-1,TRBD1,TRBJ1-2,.,TGCGCCAGCAGCTTGGCCCAAGGGACAGGGGGGGACTATGGCTACACCTTC,CASSLAQGTGGDYGYTF
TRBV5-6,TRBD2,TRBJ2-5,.,TGTGCCAGCAGCACGGGACTAGCGGGAGTCTACCAAGAGACCCAGTACTTC,CASSTGLAGVYQETQYF
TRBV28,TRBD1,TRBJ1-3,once,TGTGCCAGCAGTCTAGGACAGGGTGCTGGAAACACCATATATTTT,CASSLGQGAGNTIYF
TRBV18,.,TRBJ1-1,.,TGTGCCAGCTCACCACCTTCAATGGCTCCGACTGAAGCTTTCTTT,CASSPPSMAPTEAFF
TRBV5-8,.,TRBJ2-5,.,TGTGCCAGCAGCACACCGGGACATTTACAAGAGACCCAGTACTTC,CASSTPGHLQETQYF
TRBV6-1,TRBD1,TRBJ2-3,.,TGTGCCAGCAGTGAAGTACAGGGGATGGGCACAGATACGCAGTATTTT,CASSEVQGMGTDTQYF
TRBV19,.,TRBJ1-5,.,TGTGCCAGTACCCAAGGAGGAGGAAATCAGCCCCAGCATTTT,CASTQGGGNQPQHF
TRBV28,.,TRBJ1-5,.,TGTGCCAGCGATACGGTACAGCAGCCCCAGCATTTT,CASDTVQQPQHF
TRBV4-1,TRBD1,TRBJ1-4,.,TGCGCCAGCAGCTCCCCGGACAGGGTGGGTGAAAAACTGTTTTTT,CASSSPDRVGEKLFF
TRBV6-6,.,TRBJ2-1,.,TGTGCCAGCAGTTTGGAGGGCCGCTATGAGCAGTTCTTC,CASSLEGRYEQFF
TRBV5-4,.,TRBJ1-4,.,TGTGCCAGCAGCTTGTCAGGCGCAACTAATGAAAAACTGTTTTTT,CASSLSGATNEKLFF
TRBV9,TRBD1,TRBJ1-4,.,TGTGCCAGCAGCGTAACAGGGGCCGAGGGAGAAAAACTGTTTTTT,CASSVTGAEGEKLFF
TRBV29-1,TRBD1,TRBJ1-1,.,TGCAGCGTTGAAATAGACAGGGGGACAACTGAAGCTTTCTTT,CSVEIDRGTTEAFF
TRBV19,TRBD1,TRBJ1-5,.,TGTGCCAGTCAAAACAGGGGCCATCAGCCCCAGCATTTT,CASQNRGHQPQHF
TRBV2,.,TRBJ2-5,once,TGTGCCAGCAATTGGGACTTGTGGGAGACCCAGTACTTC,CASNWDLWETQYF
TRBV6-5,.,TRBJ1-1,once,TGTGCCAGCAGTTACTCGGGGGCGACCCAGGGGGCTTTCTTT,CASSYSGATQGAFF
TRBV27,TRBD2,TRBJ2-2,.,TGTGCCAGCAGTGGAACTAGCGGGGGCCCGAACACCGGGGAGCTGTTTTTT,CASSGTSGGPNTGELFF
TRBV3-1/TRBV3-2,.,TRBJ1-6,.,TGTGCCAGCAGCCAAGAGAGGAAGGCACCCCTCCACTTT,CASSQERKAPLHF
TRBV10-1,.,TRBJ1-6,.,TGCGCCAGCAGTGCAGGAGGTAATTCACCCCTCCACTTT,CASSAGGNSPLHF
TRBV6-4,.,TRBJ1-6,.,TGTGCCAGCAGTGAAGGGGCAGGAGGGTCCCTCCACTTT,CASSEGAGGSLHF
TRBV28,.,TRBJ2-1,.,TGTGCCAGCGGATCCGGGACACCCTCCTACAATGAGCAGTTCTTC,CASGSGTPSYNEQFF
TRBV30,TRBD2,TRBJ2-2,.,TGTGCCTGGAGTGAGGGCGGGAGAAACACCGGGGAGCTGTTTTTT,CAWSEGGRNTGELFF
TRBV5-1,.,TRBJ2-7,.,TGCGCCAGCAGCTCTGGCCATATCTACGAGCAGTACTTC,CASSSGHIYEQYF
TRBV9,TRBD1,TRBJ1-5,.,TGTGCCAAGGGACAGGAGAATTTTTATAGCAATCAGCCCCAGCATTTT,CAKGQENFYSNQPQHF
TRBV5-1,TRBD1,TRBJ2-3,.,TGCGCCAGCAGCTTGGCCGACAGGGTTAGTAGTAGAGATACGCAGTATTTT,CASSLADRVSSRDTQYF
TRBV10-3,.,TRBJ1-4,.,TGTGCCATCAGTGGGAGTGCAGGACTCACCACGGGGGCTAATGAAAAACTGTTTTTT,CAISGSAGLTTGANEKLFF
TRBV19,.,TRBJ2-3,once,TGTGCCAGTAGCGGGAACCCTAGCACAGATACGCAGTATTTT,CASSGNPSTDTQYF
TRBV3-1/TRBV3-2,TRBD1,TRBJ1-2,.,TGTGCCAGCGGCGGGCAGGGGGCGAAACGCTACACCTTC,CASGGQGAKRYTF
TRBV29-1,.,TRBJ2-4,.,TGCAGCGTTTCCAGCGGCAGGACAGTGAAAAACATTCAGTACTTC,CSVSSGRTVKNIQYF
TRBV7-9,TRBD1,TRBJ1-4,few,TGTGCCAGCAGCTATAATCCGGGACAGGGGATAAAGGGTGAAAAACTGTTTTTT,CASSYNPGQGIKGEKLFF
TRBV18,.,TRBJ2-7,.,TGTGCCAGCTCACCCCCGGACATGCGGTCCTACGAGCAGTACTTC,CASSPPDMRSYEQYF